This T cell receptor beta chain emerged from a study of blood T cell repertoires in COVID-19. The wider study: Both acute and convalescent COVID-19 samples were obtained from the United States, Italy and Spain. The cDNA or gDNA used as material had been derived from T cells, B-cell-depleted T cells, or PBMCs.

The junction had 3 bases not matched to a gene; V was cut back by 3 bases and J by 7 bases. The CDR3 totals 14 residues. Germline values: CDR1 SGHVS, CDR2 FNYEAQ. Authors' analysis steps: Researchers report that nucleated cell counts were estimated from reference gene primer amplification. The data were produced by immunoSEQ multiplex PCR, yet TCRdb's version contains in-frame clones alone and is incomplete. The V and J calls and clone size come from that table; D and trimming were worked out from the DNA. Of 120,000 or so clones listed, approximately 89% were seen once; the top ten hold approximately 3.3%.

The source is a woman between 55 and 75 years old with acute or convalescent COVID-19. Sequencing input: peripheral blood. This sequence joins TRBV7-6 and TRBJ1-6; 7 nucleotides match TRBD1. Here the CDR3 reads CASSFGDSNSPLHF. CDR3 DNA: TGTGCCAGCAGCTTTGGGGACAGCAATTCACCCCTCCACTTT.